This entry features one TCR beta chain sequence. Source study methods: Amplification from reference gene primers served as the basis for estimated nucleated cell counts. Repertoires were generated with immunoSEQ multiplex PCR, while TCRdb's copy carries only in-frame clones and drops some. V, J and clone size are taken as reported in that table, and D and trimming were inferred from the DNA itself. The table lists about 63,000 clones, around 88% of them singletons. This entry belongs to a study of blood T cell repertoires in COVID-19. Study overall: The United States, Italy and Spain were the sources of the acute and convalescent COVID-19 samples. In each case, the material was cDNA or gDNA derived from T cells, B-cell-depleted T cells, or PBMCs.

The V segment lost 0 bases and the J segment 4 bases; nucleotides outside the gene matches: 8. Germline assignment: CDR1 ENHRY and CDR2 SYGVKD. The CDR3 loop spans 17 amino acids. The TCR originated in an elderly woman with acute or convalescent COVID-19. The sequenced sample was peripheral blood. The chain has TRBV10-3 and TRBJ1-2; TRBD1 agrees at 10 bases. Written as DNA, the CDR3 is TGTGCCATCAGTGAGTCGACAGGGGGCCCGGATCGCTATGGCTACACCTTC. It encodes CAISESTGGPDRYGYTF.